The 31 T cell receptor beta chains given below trace back to one sample, sequenced in a study of CD4+ T cells in melanoma. Using immunoSEQ multiplex PCR, the repertoire was profiled, and TCRdb retains in-frame clones only, with some absent. The table has 10,000 or so clones, roughly 62% seen once. Sequenced sample: cells from a culture (not recorded whether cultured in vitro). The receptor source for this set is a human donor with melanoma.

This sequence joins TRBV5-1 and TRBJ2-3; 7 bases match TRBD2. The V gene end was trimmed by 1 base and the J gene end by 4 bases; junction bases not matched to a gene: 0. The CDR3 contains 13 residues. Per germline, CDR1 SGHRS and CDR2 YFSETQ. The CDR3 sequence is CASSLTSADTQYF. CDR3 sequence (DNA): TGCGCCAGCAGCTTGACTAGCGCAGATACGCAGTATTTT.

This clone rates as medium-sized (0.01 to 0.1%). The genes are TRBV5-8 and TRBJ1-3; D is possibly TRBD1 (6 bases). Per germline, CDR1 SGHTS and CDR2 YDEGEE. Trimming removed 0 bases at V and 0 bases at J, with 13 bases between. This CDR3 is 17 amino acids long. CDR3 sequence (DNA): TGTGCCAGCAGCTTGGCCTTTGTAGGGGGCTCTGGAAACACCATATATTTT. It encodes CASSLAFVGGSGNTIYF. The entire variable domain, with the rest obtained from reference TRBV5-8 and TRBJ1-3, is as follows: EAGVTQSPTHLIKTRGQQATLRCSPISGHTSVYWYQQALGLGLQFLLWYDEGEERNRGNFPPRFSGRQFPNYSSELNVNALELEDSALYLCASSLAFVGGSGNTIYFGEGSWLTVV.

V and J are TRBV1 and TRBJ1-2; the table's D call of TRBD1 was not tested on the DNA. TRBV1 is a recognized pseudogene. The CDR3 contains 15 residues. The CDR3 here is CTSSQEGQGNYGYTF. CDR3 bases: TGCACCAGCAGCCAAGAGGGGCAGGGGAACTATGGCTACACCTTC.

The chain links TRBV30 to TRBJ2-1; 11 bases map to TRBD2. V gave up 1 base and J gave up 0 bases; unmatched junction bases: 5. Germline CDR1 reads GTSNPN; CDR2 reads SVGIG (reference sequence). The CDR3 totals 17 residues. For the CDR3, the DNA is TGTGCCTGGAGTGCTAGCGGGGGGCTCAGCTCCTACAATGAGCAGTTCTTC. The encoded protein is CAWSASGGLSSYNEQFF.

The gene calls are TRBV4-1 and TRBJ1-5; tentatively, D is TRBD1 (6 bases). The length of the CDR3 is 17 residues. Germline V CDR1 and CDR2: MGHRA, YSYEKL. Trimming shortened V by 4 bases and J by 5 bases, and 21 bases separated the two germline ends. CDR3 amino acids: CASSPLEGGGWDQPQHF. DNA of the CDR3: TGCGCCAGCAGCCCGCTCGAGGGGGGGGGCTGGGATCAGCCCCAGCATTTT.

V is TRBV6-1 and J is TRBJ1-5; D not certain. The CDR3 is 13 amino acids. V lost 6 bases and J lost 4, with 10 bases in between. Germline values: CDR1 MNHNS, CDR2 SASEGT. The CDR3 spells CASRTTLNQPQHF. The CDR3 DNA sequence: TGTGCCAGCAGAACCACCCTGAATCAGCCCCAGCATTTT.

CDR3 nucleotide sequence: TGTGCCAGCAGTGATCGTGTCGCAGGGGGCTTCTACGAGCAGTACTTC. Translation gives CASSDRVAGGFYEQYF. The chain links TRBV6-1 to TRBJ2-7; 8 nucleotides line up with TRBD1. Germline V lookup: CDR1 MNHNS, CDR2 SASEGT. J gave up 3 bases and V 3 bases, and 10 bases lay outside the gene matches. The CDR3 contains 16 residues.

V usage is TRBV19 and J usage is TRBJ1-3; D is perhaps TRBD1 (6 bases). Trimming shortened V by 0 bases and J by 2 bases, and 8 bases separated the two germline ends. From germline, CDR1 is LNHDA and CDR2 SQIVND (reference sequence). The CDR3 runs 15 residues. The CDR3: CASSIDGTTGNTIYF. The CDR3 DNA is TGTGCCAGTAGTATAGATGGGACAACTGGAAACACCATATATTTT.

The rearrangement joins TRBV7-8 to TRBJ2-3; TRBD1 matches 7 bases. This CDR3 has 15 amino acids. Looked up from germline, CDR1 is SGHVS and CDR2 is FQNEAQ. The junction had 6 bases not matched to a gene; V was cut back by 5 bases and J by 1 base. The CDR3 nucleotides are TGTGCCAGCAGCCCCCGACAGGGCCGCACAGATACGCAGTATTTT. The encoded protein is CASSPRQGRTDTQYF.

This chain connects TRBV5-6 to TRBJ1-5, with a tentative D call TRBD1 (5 bases). Germline CDR1 SGHDT, CDR2 YYEEEE. This CDR3 contains 16 residues. V lost 1 base and J lost 0, with 11 bases in between. The CDR3 loop reads CASSLQGKVSNQPQHF. CDR3 DNA sequence: TGTGCCAGCAGCTTGCAGGGTAAAGTTAGCAATCAGCCCCAGCATTTT.

This rearrangement joins TRBV7-3 to TRBJ2-3, with a tentative D call TRBD2 (5 bases). Germline CDR1 is SGHTA and CDR2 is FQGTGA. V lost 4 bases, J lost 5 bases, and 10 bases lay in between. The CDR3 length is 13 residues. The CDR3 coding sequence is TGTGCCAGCAGCTGGACGGGAAAAGATACGCAGTATTTT. It translates to CASSWTGKDTQYF.

The J gene is TRBJ1-3, the V gene TRBV2; D is perhaps TRBD1 (5 bases). The CDR3 sequence is 17 residues long. V lost 6 bases and J lost 1, with 19 bases in between. Germline V CDR1 and CDR2: SNHLY, FYNNEI. CDR3: CASSRQGGRRSGNTIYF. CDR3 sequence (DNA): TGTGCCAGCAGCAGGCAGGGTGGGAGACGGTCTGGAAACACCATATATTTT.

The chain carries TRBV21-1 and TRBJ1-1; the table assigns TRBD1, which was not confirmed against the DNA. TRBV21-1 is classified as a pseudogene. CDR3 length equals 14 residues. This CDR3 reads CASSSTGRNTEAFF. The CDR3 DNA reads as TGTGCCAGCAGCTCGACAGGGCGGAACACTGAAGCTTTCTTT.

The chain is built from TRBV7-9 and TRBJ2-4; D not certain. Trimming pared 0 bases from V and 1 base from J, leaving 4 bases between. The CDR3 runs 14 residues. Germline V CDR1 and CDR2: SEHNR, FQNEAQ (reference sequence). The CDR3 nucleotides are TGTGCCAGCAGCTTAGCGGGGGCCAAAAACATTCAGTACTTC. Translated, it gives CASSLAGAKNIQYF. Looking up the rest from reference TRBV7-9 and TRBJ2-4 gives the full variable domain: DTGVSQNPRHKITKRGQNVTFRCDPISEHNRLYWYRQTLGQGPEFLTYFQNEAQLEKSRLLSDRFSAERPKGSFSTLEIQRTEQGDSAMYLCASSLAGAKNIQYFGAGTRLSVL.

The chain carries TRBV9 and TRBJ2-6; D is unclear. Germline CDR1 reads SGDLS; CDR2 reads YYNGEE. The CDR3 is made up of 15 amino acids. Trimming pared 0 bases from V and 2 bases from J, leaving 6 bases between. The CDR3 protein is CASSVAPTGANVLTF. CDR3 DNA sequence: TGTGCCAGCAGCGTAGCCCCCACTGGGGCCAACGTCCTGACTTTC.

This sequence joins TRBV6-1 and TRBJ2-3; 9 positions match TRBD2. J was trimmed by 2 bases and V by 3 bases; bases with no gene match: 3. Per germline, CDR1 MNHNS and CDR2 SASEGT. CDR3 length equals 15 residues. DNA of the CDR3: TGTGCCAGCAGTGACCTAGCGGGGTTCACAGATACGCAGTATTTT. Translation: CASSDLAGFTDTQYF.

The chain carries TRBV7-6 and TRBJ1-2, with 9 bases matching TRBD1. The CDR3 totals 17 residues. Per the germline V gene, CDR1 is SGHVS and CDR2 is FNYEAQ. J gave up 0 bases and V 5 bases, and 10 bases lay outside the gene matches. The DNA of the CDR3 is TGTGCCAGCAGCCCCGGGACAGGGCGCCTTACTAACTATGGCTACACCTTC. Translating it yields CASSPGTGRLTNYGYTF.

This chain joins TRBV5-5 and TRBJ2-7; 12 nucleotides line up with TRBD1. V trimming: 4 bases; J trimming: 7 bases; junction bases outside the gene matches: 9. Germline assignment: CDR1 SGHKS and CDR2 YYEKEE (reference sequence). The CDR3 contains 15 residues. CDR3 nucleotides: TGTGCCAGCAGCCAAGGGACAGGGGGCCCACGAGAGCAGTACTTC. Residues: CASSQGTGGPREQYF.

This sequence joins TRBV6-1 and TRBJ1-6; D remains unclear. CDR1 and CDR2 (germline): MNHNS, SASEGT. The CDR3 spans 14 residues. V was pared by 6 bases and J by 8 bases, with 14 bases between. The CDR3: CASRRAYGDSPLHF. The CDR3 coding sequence is TGTGCCAGCAGGCGGGCGTATGGGGATTCACCCCTCCACTTT.

V usage is TRBV6-5 and J usage is TRBJ2-7; 8 bases are shared with TRBD2. Germline CDR1 is MNHEY and CDR2 is SVGAGI. The CDR3 consists of 15 residues. V trimming: 3 bases; J trimming: 1 base; junction bases outside the gene matches: 5. CDR3 bases: TGTGCCAGCAGTTATCGGCCTAGCGGGTCCTACGAGCAGTACTTC. Protein product: CASSYRPSGSYEQYF.

The DNA for the CDR3 is TGTGCCAGCAGCCGTACGATCTCCTACAGGGTTCAGCCCCAGCATTTT. Its protein is CASSRTISYRVQPQHF. The rearrangement links TRBV5-8 to TRBJ1-5; weak D call: TRBD1 (6 bases). Germline V gene lookup returns CDR1 SGHTS and CDR2 YDEGEE. Trimming took off 4 bases at V and 6 bases at J, with 20 bases between the two ends. The CDR3 has 16 residues.

The chain has TRBV2 and TRBJ2-7; maybe TRBD1 (5 bases). Germline assignment: CDR1 SNHLY and CDR2 FYNNEI. This CDR3 has 13 amino acids. V was shortened by 9 bases and J by 5 bases, with 17 bases between the two germline ends. The CDR3 DNA follows: TGTGCCAGACGTGGGCAGGGTAGCAACGAGCAGTACTTC. Translation gives CARRGQGSNEQYF.

CDR3 nucleotide sequence: TGTGCCAGTGGGGAGGCGGGACGGGGAGCGGGGACCCAGTACTTC. Translated, it gives CASGEAGRGAGTQYF. This chain joins TRBV6-1 and TRBJ2-5, with a weak D call TRBD2 (6 bases). The CDR3 is 15 residues long. V was cut by 9 bases and J by 7 bases, with 24 bases left in between. Germline lookup yields CDR1 MNHNS and CDR2 SASEGT.

This chain connects TRBV11-3 to TRBJ2-3; D may match TRBD1 or TRBD2 (5 bases each). V dropped 3 bases and J dropped 0 bases, with 16 bases sitting between them. Germline values: CDR1 SGHNT, CDR2 YENEEA. This CDR3 contains 17 residues. The CDR3 spells CASSLGPSPDSTDTQYF. In DNA, the CDR3 is TGTGCCAGCAGCTTGGGACCCAGTCCTGATAGCACAGATACGCAGTATTTT.

The rearrangement links TRBV10-3 to TRBJ1-1; 9 bases are shared with TRBD1. V lost 6 bases and J lost 1; bases outside the gene matches: 6. CDR3 size: 15 residues. Per germline, CDR1 ENHRY and CDR2 SYGVKD. This chain's CDR3 is CAISTGGEGNTEAFF. The CDR3 DNA follows: TGTGCCATCAGCACAGGGGGCGAGGGGAACACTGAAGCTTTCTTT.

V and J are TRBV5-1 and TRBJ2-2, with a weak D call TRBD1 (6 bases). The ends were cut back, 2 bases at V and 6 bases at J, with 17 bases in the middle. This CDR3 spans 16 amino acids. Germline V CDR1 and CDR2: SGHRS, YFSETQ. The CDR3 DNA reads TGCGCCAGCAGCTTCTTTAGGGGGTTAATGCCCGGGGAGCTGTTTTTT. Protein: CASSFFRGLMPGELFF.

The chain employs TRBV6-5 and TRBJ2-5; 7 positions agree with TRBD1. Germline lookup yields CDR1 MNHEY and CDR2 SVGAGI. Trimming removed 7 bases from V and 6 bases from J; junction bases left unmatched: 5. The length of the CDR3 is 12 residues. Here the CDR3 DNA reads TGTGCCAGCACCTCGGACAGGAAGACCCAGTACTTC. It encodes CASTSDRKTQYF.

V usage is TRBV10-3 and J usage is TRBJ2-7; tentatively, D is TRBD2 (7 bases). This CDR3 is 12 amino acids long. CDR1 is ENHRY, CDR2 SYGVKD, per germline. V lost 3 bases, J lost 6 bases, and 9 bases lay in between. The DNA of the CDR3 is TGTGCCATCAGTGAAAGGGGGGGCGAGCAGTACTTC. Translation: CAISERGGEQYF.

The chain joins TRBV6-1 to TRBJ2-7, with D perhaps TRBD1 (5 bases). This CDR3 region has 14 residues. V was clipped by 2 bases and J by 3 bases, with 11 bases between them. Germline V CDR1 and CDR2: MNHNS, SASEGT. CDR3 residues: CASSERGEYYEQYF. CDR3 DNA sequence: TGTGCCAGCAGTGAAAGGGGCGAATACTACGAGCAGTACTTC.

This clone was observed a single time. The gene calls are TRBV6-1 and TRBJ2-5, with 14 nucleotides matching TRBD2. Trimming cost V 5 bases and J 7 bases; bases outside gene matches: 6. Per germline, CDR1 MNHNS and CDR2 SASEGT. The CDR3 spans 15 residues. CDR3 loop: CASSLTGTSGGTQYF. The CDR3 DNA is TGTGCCAGCAGTTTAACCGGGACTAGCGGGGGGACCCAGTACTTC.

This clone was counted between two and nine times. The chain uses TRBV10-1 and TRBJ2-7, with D possibly being TRBD1 or TRBD2 (5 bases each). V was clipped by 0 bases and J by 1 base, with 16 bases between them. This CDR3 is built from 17 residues. In germline, CDR1 is WNHNN, CDR2 SYGVQD (reference sequence). For the CDR3, the DNA is TGCGCCAGCAGTGAGTCTACCGGGACCACGGAATCCTACGAGCAGTACTTC. Protein: CASSESTGTTESYEQYF.